One sample yielded the 11 T cell receptor beta chains listed below, sequenced in a study of cytomegalovirus exposure and HLA in healthy donors. The PCR employed 60 Vbeta primers together with 13 Jbeta primers. Profiled with immunoSEQ multiplex PCR; TCRdb holds only in-frame clones, not every one. Among about 150,000 clones, about 80% were seen once, and the ten largest hold about an eighth. Material: PBMCs. These receptors originate from a woman aged 40 to 55 in good health and CMV-seronegative.

The rearrangement links TRBV6-5 to TRBJ2-7; D may be TRBD2 (5 bases). V lost 0 bases and J 6 bases, leaving 9 bases between the germline ends. This CDR3 contains 13 residues. Germline CDR1 MNHEY, CDR2 SVGAGI. Written as DNA, the CDR3 is TGTGCCAGCAGTTACTCTGGGAGCGGCGAGCAGTACTTC. It codes for CASSYSGSGEQYF.

This chain joins TRBV23-1 and TRBJ1-5, with 7 bases matching TRBD1. TRBV23-1 falls under the ORF class, with uncertain function. V was clipped by 0 bases and J by 9 bases; unmatched bases: 14. This CDR3 has 17 residues. The CDR3 coding sequence is TGCGCCAGCAGTCAATCGGGGCTAGGACAGGCAAGAGGGCCCCAGCATTTT. Encoded protein: CASSQSGLGQARGPQHF.

The V gene is TRBV6-5, the J gene TRBJ2-1; D ambiguous. V lost 4 bases, J lost 4 bases, and 8 bases lay in between. The germline V gene encodes CDR1 MNHEY and CDR2 SVGAGI. The CDR3 is 13 amino acids. CDR3: CASSLAVYNEQFF. The CDR3 DNA is TGTGCCAGCAGTTTGGCCGTTTACAATGAGCAGTTCTTC.

This rearrangement joins TRBV6-5 to TRBJ1-6, with TRBD1 matching 8 bases. CDR3 length: 14 residues. The V gene's germline CDR1 is MNHEY and CDR2 SVGAGI. Losses at the gene ends were 7 bases for V and 9 bases for J; bases not matched to a gene: 8. CDR3: CASMFGQGVSPLHF. CDR3 nucleotides: TGTGCCAGCATGTTCGGACAGGGAGTTTCACCCCTCCACTTT.

This sequence joins TRBV6-5 and TRBJ2-3; 7 nucleotides match TRBD1. The CDR3 contains 14 residues. Germline trimming cut 6 bases from V and 2 bases from J; bases unmatched to any gene: 5. CDR1 is MNHEY, CDR2 SVGAGI, per germline. In nucleotides, the CDR3 is TGTGCCAGCAGCAGGGGGTGGGACACAGATACGCAGTATTTT. Protein product: CASSRGWDTDTQYF.

The rearrangement links TRBV11-3 to TRBJ2-5; perhaps TRBD2 as D (5 bases). V dropped 1 base and J dropped 7 bases, with 10 bases sitting between them. The CDR3 runs 13 residues. Germline V gene data show CDR1 as SGHNT and CDR2 as YENEEA. CDR3 bases: TGTGCCAGCAGCTTAGCTCAAAGCGGGACCCAGTACTTC. Translating gives CASSLAQSGTQYF.

This clone appeared once. Other DNA sequences of this sample code for an identical CDR3. The rearrangement joins TRBV29-1 to TRBJ2-2; weak D call: TRBD1 (5 bases). V lost 4 bases and J lost 3, with 9 bases in between. CDR1 is SQVTM, CDR2 ANQGSEA, per germline. CDR3 size: 13 residues. CDR3: CSVGQGDTGELFF. CDR3 nucleotides: TGCAGCGTTGGACAAGGGGACACCGGGGAGCTGTTTTTT.

The genes are TRBV7-9 and TRBJ2-7; 11 positions match TRBD1. Germline CDR1 is SEHNR and CDR2 is FQNEAQ (reference sequence). There are 15 residues in the CDR3. Germline trimming cut 5 bases from V and 4 bases from J; bases unmatched to any gene: 7. Here the CDR3 reads CASSRTGGNLYEQYF. As DNA, the CDR3 is TGTGCCAGCAGCCGGACAGGGGGCAATCTTTACGAGCAGTACTTC.

V is TRBV18 and J is TRBJ1-1; 7 bases match TRBD1. V was pared by 4 bases and J by 2 bases, with 4 bases of the junction left unmatched. The germline V gene encodes CDR1 KGHSH and CDR2 LQKENI. The CDR3 covers 14 residues. CDR3 sequence reads: CASSQDRVNTEAFF. The CDR3 nucleotides read TGTGCCAGCTCACAAGACAGGGTTAACACTGAAGCTTTCTTT. The variable domain in full, with the rest retrieved from reference TRBV18 and TRBJ1-1, is NAGVMQNPRHLVRRRGQEARLRCSPMKGHSHVYWYRQLPEEGLKFMVYLQKENIIDESGMPKERFSAEFPKEGPSILRIQQVVRGDSAAYFCASSQDRVNTEAFFGQGTRLTVV.

The J gene is TRBJ2-5, the V gene TRBV4-2, with TRBD2 matching 8 bases. The DNA matches TRBJ2-7 better at its end, which makes the J call doubtful. This CDR3 comprises 14 residues. From germline, CDR1 is LGHNA and CDR2 YNFKEQ. The CDR3 region has the DNA TGTGCCAGCAGCCCCCGCGGGACTAGCTACGAGCAGTACTTC. Its translation: CASSPRGTSYEQYF.

The rearrangement links TRBV7-9 to TRBJ2-3, with D unclear. With 4 bases removed from V and 6 bases from J, the gap between germline ends came to 8 bases. CDR3 size: 12 residues. CDR1 is SEHNR and CDR2 is FQNEAQ in the germline V gene (reference sequence). Written as DNA, the CDR3 is TGTGCCAGCAGCTCACTACGGGATACGCAGTATTTT. This codes for CASSSLRDTQYF.